A single sample is the source of the 20 T cell receptor beta chains below, sequenced in a study of cytomegalovirus exposure and HLA in healthy donors. Primers for the PCR totalled 60 Vbeta and 13 Jbeta. Sequencing used immunoSEQ multiplex PCR; TCRdb keeps in-frame clones, though not all of them. The profile shows around 160,000 clones, around three quarters of them singletons. The sequenced sample was PBMCs. Every receptor here comes from a woman aged 40 to 50 in good health and CMV-seropositive.

This chain connects TRBV6-5 to TRBJ1-5, with 10 bases identical to TRBD1. Germline V CDR1 and CDR2: MNHEY, SVGAGI. The CDR3 sequence is 14 residues long. After removal of 5 bases from V and 7 bases from J, the junction contained 5 bases not matched to a gene. The CDR3 is CASSLTGGEQPQHF. The DNA of the CDR3 is TGTGCCAGCAGTCTGACAGGGGGCGAACAGCCCCAGCATTTT.

The chain has TRBV6-5 and TRBJ1-4, with 7 bases lining up with TRBD1. Germline V CDR1 and CDR2: MNHEY, SVGAGI. CDR3 length: 14 amino acids. J gave up 7 bases and V 5 bases, and 7 bases lay outside the gene matches. CDR3 coding DNA: TGTGCCAGCAGTCCTTCGCAGGGGGTTGAAAAACTGTTTTTT. This sequence encodes CASSPSQGVEKLFF.

The J gene is TRBJ1-2, the V gene TRBV5-4; 10 positions agree with TRBD1. This CDR3 region has 15 residues. The ends lost 4 bases at V and 3 bases at J; junction bases unmatched: 6. The V gene's germline CDR1 is SGHNT and CDR2 YYREEE (reference sequence). The CDR3 DNA follows: TGTGCCAGCAGCGTACCGGGACAGGGGTACTATGGCTACACCTTC. It encodes CASSVPGQGYYGYTF. The full variable domain, with the rest looked up from reference TRBV5-4 and TRBJ1-2, is ETGVTQSPTHLIKTRGQQVTLRCSSQSGHNTVSWYQQALGQGPQFIFQYYREEENGRGNFPPRFSGLQFPNYSSELNVNALELDDSALYLCASSVPGQGYYGYTFGSGTRLTVV.

The V gene is TRBV9, the J gene TRBJ2-1, with TRBD1 as a possible D gene (5 bases). In germline, CDR1 is SGDLS, CDR2 YYNGEE. The CDR3 spans 16 residues. The V end lost 0 bases, the J end lost 3 bases, and 13 bases lay between the germline ends. CDR3 sequence reads: CASSVVQGVGYNEQFF. The CDR3 DNA is TGTGCCAGCAGCGTAGTTCAAGGGGTTGGCTACAATGAGCAGTTCTTC.

The chain links TRBV29-1 to TRBJ1-2; D is uncertain. The CDR3 is 12 amino acids. Trimming took off 5 bases at V and 2 bases at J, with 9 bases between the two ends. Per the germline V gene, CDR1 is SQVTM and CDR2 is ANQGSEA. CDR3 nucleotide sequence: TGCAGCGTTCTGTTACAGAACTATGGCTACACCTTC. It encodes CSVLLQNYGYTF.

The chain employs TRBV30 and TRBJ2-5, with a tentative D call TRBD1 (5 bases). The tail of the sequence fits TRBJ2-7 better, so the J call may be wrong. The length of the CDR3 is 14 residues. Germline CDR1 and CDR2: GTSNPN and SVGIG (reference sequence). The CDR3 reads CAWSVNRRFNEQYF. The CDR3 DNA sequence: TGTGCCTGGAGTGTTAACAGGCGCTTCAACGAGCAGTACTTC.

This chain connects TRBV29-1 to TRBJ1-1, with 10 nucleotides matching TRBD1. The CDR3 is made up of 15 amino acids. The ends lost 6 bases at V and 0 bases at J; junction bases unmatched: 7. Looked up from germline, CDR1 is SQVTM and CDR2 is ANQGSEA. The CDR3 is CSVTGGRRVNTEAFF. CDR3 nucleotides: TGCAGCGTGACAGGGGGCCGGCGGGTGAACACTGAAGCTTTCTTT.

This clone was seen a single time. The chain carries TRBV5-6 and TRBJ1-1; 9 positions match TRBD1. The ends lost 0 bases at V and 3 bases at J; junction bases unmatched: 3. This CDR3 spans 15 amino acids. CDR1 is SGHDT and CDR2 is YYEEEE in the germline V gene. The chain's CDR3 is CASSLGDRVYTEAFF. As DNA, the CDR3 is TGTGCCAGCAGCTTGGGGGACAGGGTTTACACTGAAGCTTTCTTT.

The gene calls are TRBV2 and TRBJ1-1; a possible D gene is TRBD1 (6 bases). This CDR3 is built from 14 residues. From germline, CDR1 is SNHLY and CDR2 FYNNEI. Trimming took off 6 bases at V and 0 bases at J, with 11 bases between the two ends. The CDR3 DNA is TGTGCCAGCAGGACCGGGACACTGAACACTGAAGCTTTCTTT. Its protein product is CASRTGTLNTEAFF.

The chain uses TRBV5-1 and TRBJ2-2; D remains ambiguous. The CDR3 is 15 residues long. Trimming removed 0 bases from V and 0 bases from J, with 6 bases in between. The V gene's germline CDR1 is SGHRS and CDR2 YFSETQ. The CDR3 protein is CASSLGTANTGELFF. CDR3 coding DNA: TGCGCCAGCAGCTTGGGCACAGCGAACACCGGGGAGCTGTTTTTT.

The J gene is TRBJ2-2, the V gene TRBV9, with D possibly being TRBD2 (6 bases). The CDR3 has 15 amino acids. Germline lookup yields CDR1 SGDLS and CDR2 YYNGEE. Trimming pared 0 bases from V and 2 bases from J, leaving 8 bases between. For the CDR3, the DNA is TGTGCCAGCAGCGTAGGCGGGGTTAACACCGGGGAGCTGTTTTTT. This codes for CASSVGGVNTGELFF.

The V and J genes are TRBV28 and TRBJ1-2; 9 bases fit TRBD1. Germline CDR1 MDHEN, CDR2 SYDVKM. V lost 6 bases and J lost 8; bases outside the gene matches: 7. The CDR3 covers 13 residues. In DNA, the CDR3 is TGTGCCAGCAGCTGGGGACAGGGTGGCGGCTACACCTTC. This sequence encodes CASSWGQGGGYTF.

V is TRBV5-1 and J is TRBJ2-5, with 8 bases fitting TRBD1. This CDR3 is 13 amino acids long. Germline CDR1 reads SGHRS; CDR2 reads YFSETQ. V was pared by 4 bases and J by 5 bases, with 4 bases of the junction left unmatched. CDR3 region: CASSRGQGETQYF. DNA for the CDR3: TGCGCCAGCAGCCGAGGACAGGGTGAGACCCAGTACTTC.

This clone turned up a few times. This chain uses TRBV28 with TRBJ2-7; D is unclear. Trimming shortened V by 8 bases and J by 2 bases, and 13 bases separated the two germline ends. Per germline, CDR1 MDHEN and CDR2 SYDVKM. This CDR3 is 13 amino acids long. CDR3 residues: CASGPVPPYEQYF. In DNA form, the CDR3 reads TGTGCCAGCGGCCCAGTACCTCCCTACGAGCAGTACTTC.

This chain connects TRBV2 to TRBJ2-7, with TRBD1 matching 8 bases. The CDR3 has 13 amino acids. CDR1 is SNHLY, CDR2 FYNNEI, per germline. After removal of 8 bases from V and 3 bases from J, the junction contained 6 bases not matched to a gene. The CDR3 coding sequence is TGTGCCAGCGGGGGACAGGCCTACTACGAGCAGTACTTC. This encodes CASGGQAYYEQYF.

J is TRBJ1-5 and V is TRBV6-1; D is perhaps TRBD1 (5 bases). This CDR3 is built from 14 residues. CDR1 is MNHNS and CDR2 is SASEGT in the germline V gene. With 0 bases removed from V and 4 bases from J, the gap between germline ends came to 7 bases. CDR3 in DNA: TGTGCCAGCAGTGAAGCGGGGACTAATCAGCCCCAGCATTTT. Residues: CASSEAGTNQPQHF.

The CDR3 protein is CASPTGTSNQPQHF. The CDR3 nucleotides read TGTGCCAGTCCGACAGGCACTAGCAATCAGCCCCAGCATTTT. The chain carries TRBV5-4 and TRBJ1-5, with D maybe TRBD1 (6 bases). Germline V lookup: CDR1 SGHNT, CDR2 YYREEE (reference sequence). The CDR3 loop spans 14 amino acids. Between the trimmed V and J ends, which lost 8 bases and 0 bases, there was a span of 12 bases.

The chain uses TRBV2 and TRBJ1-1; 8 bases map to TRBD1. The CDR3 is made up of 14 amino acids. With V trimmed by 5 bases and J by 4 bases, 6 bases remained unmatched. Germline loops: CDR1 SNHLY, CDR2 FYNNEI. The DNA for the CDR3 is TGTGCCAGCAGTCTACAGGGGGGGGGCACTGAAGCTTTCTTT. Translated, it gives CASSLQGGGTEAFF.

The V call is TRBV28, the J call TRBJ2-5; D may be TRBD2 (6 bases). The CDR3 is 15 residues long. Germline CDR1 MDHEN, CDR2 SYDVKM. The V gene lost 1 base and the J gene lost 5 bases, with 14 bases spanning the gap. DNA for the CDR3: TGTGCCAGCAGTTTATTCGGGGGACGGGAGGAGACCCAGTACTTC. This translates into CASSLFGGREETQYF. Variable domain in full (rest from reference TRBV28 and TRBJ2-5): DVKVTQSSRYLVKRTGEKVFLECVQDMDHENMFWYRQDPGLGLRLIYFSYDVKMKEKGDIPEGYSVSREKKERFSLILESASTNQTSMYLCASSLFGGREETQYFGPGTRLLVL.

In DNA form, the CDR3 reads TGTGCCAGCAGCCCCTCAACAGACCTTTCACCCCTCCACTTT. This translates into CASSPSTDLSPLHF. The chain recombines TRBV6-1 with TRBJ1-6; D gene uncertain. The V end lost 6 bases, the J end lost 9 bases, and 15 bases lay between the germline ends. CDR1 is MNHNS, CDR2 SASEGT, per germline. This CDR3 comprises 14 residues.